The entry below describes one T cell receptor (beta chain). The CDR3 covers 18 residues. The germline gives CDR1 SGHTA, CDR2 FQGNSA. V shed 3 bases, J shed 8 bases, and the junction held 13 bases outside the gene matches. TCRdb's table, derived via immunoSEQ multiplex PCR, lists solely in-frame clones and lacks some. Of about 140,000 clones in the sample, 70% to 90% were seen once. The data are from a study of control samples from healthy donors and cancer patients. Material for sequencing was blood. The rearrangement uses TRBV7-2 and TRBJ1-4; 12 nucleotides align to TRBD1. The clonotype was recovered from a woman in her twenties or thirties in good health. In DNA form, the CDR3 reads TGTGCCAGCAGCTTCGGCCTCCGGGACAGGGGGCGCTGGGAAAAACTGTTTTTT. Translation gives CASSFGLRDRGRWEKLFF. Full variable domain (missing parts from reference TRBV7-2 and TRBJ1-4): GAGVSQSPSNKVTEKGKDVELRCDPISGHTALYWYRQSLGQGLEFLIYFQGNSAPDKSGLPSDRFSAERTGGSVSTLTIQRTQQEDSAVYLCASSFGLRDRGRWEKLFFGSGTQLSVL.